Presented here are 2 T cell receptor beta chains from one specimen sequenced in a study of blood T cell repertoires in COVID-19. Produced via immunoSEQ multiplex PCR; TCRdb's table is partial and in-frame only. The repertoire holds 70,000 or so clones, with 76% as singletons. Sequencing used peripheral blood. The origin of the receptors is a man in his sixties with COVID-19, enrolled during active disease.

The V and J genes are TRBV5-6 and TRBJ2-7; TRBD2 matches 9 bases. The ends lost 0 bases at V and 5 bases at J; junction bases unmatched: 3. This CDR3 is built from 14 residues. The germline V gene encodes CDR1 SGHDT and CDR2 YYEEEE. CDR3 sequence: CASSLGLAVNEQYF. For the CDR3, the DNA is TGTGCCAGCAGCTTGGGACTAGCGGTGAACGAGCAGTACTTC.

J is TRBJ1-1 and V is TRBV7-9; 8 bases match TRBD1. The CDR3 is made up of 14 amino acids. The ends lost 4 bases at V and 10 bases at J; junction bases unmatched: 11. Per the germline V gene, CDR1 is SEHNR and CDR2 is FQNEAQ (reference sequence). The CDR3 is CASSSAKDRVGAFF. The CDR3 bases are TGTGCCAGCAGCTCAGCCAAGGACAGGGTAGGAGCTTTCTTT.